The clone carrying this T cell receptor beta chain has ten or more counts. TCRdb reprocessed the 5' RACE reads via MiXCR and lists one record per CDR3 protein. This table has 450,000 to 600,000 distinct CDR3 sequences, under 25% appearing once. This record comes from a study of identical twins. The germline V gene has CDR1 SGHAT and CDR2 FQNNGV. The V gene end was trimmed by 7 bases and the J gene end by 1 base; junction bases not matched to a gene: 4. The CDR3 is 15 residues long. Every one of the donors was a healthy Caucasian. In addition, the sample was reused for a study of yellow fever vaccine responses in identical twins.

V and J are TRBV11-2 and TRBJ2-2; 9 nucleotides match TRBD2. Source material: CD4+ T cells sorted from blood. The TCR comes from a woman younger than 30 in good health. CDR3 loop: CASMRTSENTGELFF. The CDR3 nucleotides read TGTGCCAGCATGCGGACTAGCGAGAACACCGGGGAGCTGTTTTTT.